Below, 2 T cell receptor beta chains from the same sample are listed, as sequenced in a study of blood T cell repertoires in COVID-19. Profiling relied on immunoSEQ multiplex PCR, and the TCRdb table lists in-frame clones only, not all of them. The data hold almost 100,000 clones, with around nine tenths observed a single time. Sequencing used peripheral blood. Receptors originate from a man over 45 with acute or convalescent COVID-19.

This clone was detected once. The J gene is TRBJ2-5, the V gene TRBV9; D possibly corresponds to TRBD1 (7 bases). The CDR3 is 16 residues long. Germline loops: CDR1 SGDLS, CDR2 YYNGEE. Trimming stripped 3 bases from V and 7 bases from J, with 22 bases between. The CDR3 DNA is TGTGCCAGCAGCGCGGGAGTACAGGGGTACCAGGGGACCCAGTACTTC. This codes for CASSAGVQGYQGTQYF.

The CDR3 nucleotides are TGTGCCAGCAGCAGGGAATATGGTCCTGAGCAGTTCTTC. Protein: CASSREYGPEQFF. The chain combines TRBV6-4 with TRBJ2-1; D might be TRBD1 (5 bases). The CDR3 totals 13 residues. CDR1 and CDR2 (germline): MRHNA, SNTAGT. V gave up 6 bases and J gave up 9 bases, with 15 bases separating them.